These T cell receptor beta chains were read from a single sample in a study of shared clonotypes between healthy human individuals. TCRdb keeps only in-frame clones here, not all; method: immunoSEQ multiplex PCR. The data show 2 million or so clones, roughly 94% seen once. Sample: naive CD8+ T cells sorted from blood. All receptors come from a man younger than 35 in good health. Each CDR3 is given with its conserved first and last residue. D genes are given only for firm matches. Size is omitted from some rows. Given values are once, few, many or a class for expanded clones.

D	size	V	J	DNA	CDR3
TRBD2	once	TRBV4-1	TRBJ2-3	TGCGCCAGCAGCCAAGACCAACATCGGGGGGGCGGGAATACGCAGTATTTT	CASSQDQHRGGGNTQYF
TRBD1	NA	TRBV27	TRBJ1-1	TGTGCCAGCAGTTTCTTGGGACAGGGCGAAGCTTTCTTT	CASSFLGQGEAFF
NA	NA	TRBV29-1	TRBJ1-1	TGCAGCGGAGCCAAAGGTACTAAACCGAGGAACACTGAAGCTTTCTTT	CSGAKGTKPRNTEAFF
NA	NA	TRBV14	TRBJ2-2	TGTGCCAGCAGCCAAGGAGGGTTTGGGGAGCTGTTTTTT	CASSQGGFGELFF
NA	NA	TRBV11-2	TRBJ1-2	TGTGCCAGCAGCTTAGATCGGACTCCAGGTGGCTACACCTTC	CASSLDRTPGGYTF
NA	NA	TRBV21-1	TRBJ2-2	TGTGCCATCCCCACCGGGGAGCTGTTTTTT	CAIPTGELFF
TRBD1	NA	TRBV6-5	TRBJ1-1	TGTGCCAGCAGGGGACAGGGCGACGGGGGTGAAGCTTTCTTT	CASRGQGDGGEAFF
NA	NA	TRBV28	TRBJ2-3	TGTGCCAGCAGCCCCGCAGGGGAGGAAGATACGCAGTATTTT	CASSPAGEEDTQYF
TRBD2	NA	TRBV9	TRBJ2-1	TGTGCCAGCAGCGCCGGGAGCGGGAGGGTTGGCAATGAGCAGTTCTTC	CASSAGSGRVGNEQFF
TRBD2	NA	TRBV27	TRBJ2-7	TGTGCCAGCAGTTTAAGTAGCGGGGGCTCCTACGAGCAGTACTTC	CASSLSSGGSYEQYF
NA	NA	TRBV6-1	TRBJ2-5	TGTGCCAGCAGTGAATCGCCGGGCCTTGGGGAGACCCAGTACTTC	CASSESPGLGETQYF
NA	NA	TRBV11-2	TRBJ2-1	TGTGCCAGCAGCTCAGGAGTGGGACAAGGATACAATGAGCAGTTCTTC	CASSSGVGQGYNEQFF
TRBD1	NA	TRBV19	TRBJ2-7	TGTGCCAGTAGTTCTTCGGCAGGGGGTTGGGAGCAGTACTTC	CASSSSAGGWEQYF
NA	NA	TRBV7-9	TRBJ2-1	TGTGCCAGCAGCCCAATAGGGGGCAATGAGCAGTTCTTC	CASSPIGGNEQFF
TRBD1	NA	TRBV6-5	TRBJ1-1	TGTGCCAGCAGTCCCGGGACAGGGAGAACTGAAGCTTTCTTT	CASSPGTGRTEAFF
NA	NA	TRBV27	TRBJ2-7	TGTGCCAGCAGTTACTCCGCAGGGGAGGTTCCACACGAGCAGTACTTC	CASSYSAGEVPHEQYF
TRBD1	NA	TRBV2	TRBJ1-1	TGTGCCAGTCGACAGGGGGGGAACACTGAAGCTTTCTTT	CASRQGGNTEAFF
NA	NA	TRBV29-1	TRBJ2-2	TGCAGCGTTGCTAGCCTGGGGATGAGCACCGGGGAGCTGTTTTTT	CSVASLGMSTGELFF
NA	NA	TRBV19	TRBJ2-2	TGTGCCAGTAGTATGTCCCAGGGGATGGACGGGGAGCTGTTTTTT	CASSMSQGMDGELFF
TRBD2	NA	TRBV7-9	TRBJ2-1	TGTGCCAGCAGCGGAAACTACGGGACTACACGTCTGCAGCAGTTCTTC	CASSGNYGTTRLQQFF
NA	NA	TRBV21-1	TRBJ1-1	TGTGCCAGCAGCAAAGACCAGGGCCCCGCGAACACTGAAGCTTTCTTT	CASSKDQGPANTEAFF
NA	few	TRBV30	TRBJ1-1	TGTGCCTGGAGTGTGACAAAGGAAGCTTTCTTT	CAWSVTKEAFF
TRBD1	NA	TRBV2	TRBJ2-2	TGTGCTCTTGACTCGGGACAGGGGAACACCGGGGAGCTGTTTTTT	CALDSGQGNTGELFF